The sequence of this T cell receptor beta chain was determined in a study of technical replicates of blood from several donors. Generated by immunoSEQ multiplex PCR, the TCRdb table keeps only in-frame clones and is missing some. The sample shows tens of thousands of clones, approximately 96% of them seen only once. This TCR derives from a human donor in good health. Sequenced: T cells isolated from PBMCs.

The DNA of the CDR3 is TGTGCCTGGGACCTTGGGGGGAGTAGTGGATGGGCAGATACGCAGTATTTT. Amino acids: CAWDLGGSSGWADTQYF. The V call is TRBV30, the J call TRBJ2-3; D possibly corresponds to TRBD2 (6 bases). The CDR3 is made up of 17 amino acids. In germline, CDR1 is GTSNPN, CDR2 SVGIG (reference sequence). V lost 5 bases, J lost 4 bases, and 25 bases lay in between.